Presented here are 27 T cell receptor beta chains from one specimen sequenced in a study of cytomegalovirus exposure and HLA in healthy donors. The PCR employed 60 Vbeta primers together with 13 Jbeta primers. Repertoires were generated with immunoSEQ multiplex PCR, while TCRdb's copy carries only in-frame clones and drops some. The repertoire holds some 150,000 clones, with just under 80% as singletons. Sequenced sample: PBMCs. These receptors all come from a man younger than 40 in good health and CMV-seronegative.

V usage is TRBV13 and J usage is TRBJ2-1; TRBD2 matches 9 bases. Germline V gene lookup returns CDR1 PRHDT and CDR2 FYEKMQ (reference sequence). V lost 5 bases, J lost 3 bases, and 8 bases stayed unmatched. The CDR3 contains 16 residues. The CDR3 protein is CASSAWTSAFYNEQFF. The CDR3 DNA follows: TGTGCCAGCAGCGCCTGGACTAGCGCCTTCTACAATGAGCAGTTCTTC.

The genes are TRBV7-8 and TRBJ2-7, with 9 bases that match TRBD2. The CDR3 sequence is 14 residues long. Germline lookup yields CDR1 SGHVS and CDR2 FQNEAQ. Trimming took 2 bases from V and 5 from J; bases not matched to a gene: 4. CDR3 coding DNA: TGTGCCAGCAGCTTAAGCGGGGGGTTTGACGAGCAGTACTTC. Translation: CASSLSGGFDEQYF. Together with reference TRBV7-8 and TRBJ2-7, the CDR3 gives the full variable domain: GAGVSQSPRYKVAKRGQDVALRCDPISGHVSLFWYQQALGQGPEFLTYFQNEAQLDKSGLPSDRFFAERPEGSVSTLKIQRTQQEDSAVYLCASSLSGGFDEQYFGPGTRLTVT.

The chain carries TRBV6-5 and TRBJ2-1; maybe TRBD2 (6 bases). Germline loops: CDR1 MNHEY, CDR2 SVGAGI. V shed 9 bases and J shed 5 bases, with 14 bases lying between them. The CDR3 spans 13 residues. The CDR3 reads CASRLVGDNEQFF. The CDR3, as DNA: TGTGCCAGTAGACTAGTGGGAGACAATGAGCAGTTCTTC.

The gene calls are TRBV7-9 and TRBJ1-2; 8 bases align to TRBD1. Per the germline V gene, CDR1 is SEHNR and CDR2 is FQNEAQ (reference sequence). The CDR3 runs 14 residues. V shed 5 bases and J 7 bases; nucleotides not matched to a gene: 9. This CDR3 reads CASSNPGGIGGYTF. For the CDR3, the DNA is TGTGCCAGCAGCAATCCAGGGGGCATTGGTGGCTACACCTTC.

This clone occurred once. This chain links TRBV4-1 with TRBJ1-3; unclear D gene. The CDR3 has 15 residues. The V end was cut by 1 base, the J end by 0 bases, with 7 bases between. CDR1 MGHRA and CDR2 YSYEKL come from the germline V gene. As DNA, the CDR3 is TGCGCCAGCAGCCAAGTCCCAGACTCTGGAAACACCATATATTTT. Its protein product is CASSQVPDSGNTIYF.

The V call is TRBV5-5, the J call TRBJ1-4; maybe TRBD1 (5 bases). Between the trimmed V and J ends, which lost 6 bases and 8 bases, there was a span of 26 bases. Germline CDR1 is SGHKS and CDR2 is YYEKEE (reference sequence). The CDR3 extends over 17 amino acids. The CDR3: CASNSGRVGRDKEKLFF. CDR3 nucleotides: TGTGCCAGCAACTCGGGACGAGTGGGGCGGGATAAGGAAAAACTGTTTTTT.

The chain combines TRBV4-1 with TRBJ1-6; D may be TRBD1 (6 bases). This CDR3 comprises 19 residues. The germline CDR1 and CDR2 sequences are MGHRA and YSYEKL. V lost 2 bases and J lost 5, with 22 bases in between. DNA of the CDR3: TGCGCCAGCAGCCAAAAAGTCGGGGGGCGCGTTCCCAATAATTCACCCCTCCACTTT. Translating it yields CASSQKVGGRVPNNSPLHF.

The chain joins TRBV4-2 to TRBJ1-1; a weak D match, TRBD1 (6 bases). The germline V and J ends were trimmed by 1 base and 5 bases, with 17 bases remaining between them. Germline CDR1 LGHNA, CDR2 YNFKEQ. The CDR3 extends over 16 amino acids. In DNA form, the CDR3 reads TGTGCCAGCAGCCAAGCCTGGGACACCCCGGAGACTGAAGCTTTCTTT. Translating gives CASSQAWDTPETEAFF.

This chain's CDR3 is CASSLAGTRNEQYF. The CDR3 nucleotides are TGTGCCAGCAGTCTTGCCGGGACAAGGAACGAGCAGTACTTC. J is TRBJ2-7 and V is TRBV7-2; TRBD1 is a possible D gene (6 bases). This CDR3 contains 14 residues. From germline, CDR1 is SGHTA and CDR2 FQGNSA. Trimming removed 6 bases from V and 5 bases from J, with 17 bases in between. Supplemented by reference TRBV7-2 and TRBJ2-7, the full variable domain reads GAGVSQSPSNKVTEKGKDVELRCDPISGHTALYWYRQSLGQGLEFLIYFQGNSAPDKSGLPSDRFSAERTGGSVSTLTIQRTQQEDSAVYLCASSLAGTRNEQYFGPGTRLTVT.

This rearrangement joins TRBV7-8 to TRBJ2-7, with D possibly TRBD2 on 6 matching bases. V was shortened by 1 base and J by 3 bases, with 16 bases between the two germline ends. Looked up from germline, CDR1 is SGHVS and CDR2 is FQNEAQ. This CDR3 has 16 amino acids. Here the CDR3 DNA reads TGTGCCAGCAGCTTAGAGGCGGGGTCGGCGAGCTACGAGCAGTACTTC. Its protein product is CASSLEAGSASYEQYF.

The DNA for the CDR3 is TGTGCCAGCAGTTTATTTGGGCAGGGATCCTACGAGCAGTACTTC. It encodes CASSLFGQGSYEQYF. J is TRBJ2-7 and V is TRBV28; D perhaps matches TRBD1 (5 bases). The V gene's germline CDR1 is MDHEN and CDR2 SYDVKM. The CDR3 consists of 15 residues. V lost 1 base and J 1 base, leaving 11 bases between the germline ends.

The gene calls are TRBV2 and TRBJ2-1; 11 bases agree with TRBD2. V was pared by 7 bases and J by 5 bases, with 7 bases of the junction left unmatched. The CDR3 totals 15 residues. Germline CDR1 is SNHLY and CDR2 is FYNNEI. The CDR3 is CASNLAGGGNNEQFF. CDR3 sequence (DNA): TGTGCCAGCAACTTAGCGGGAGGGGGGAACAATGAGCAGTTCTTC. Supplemented by reference TRBV2 and TRBJ2-1, the full variable domain reads EPEVTQTPSHQVTQMGQEVILRCVPISNHLYFYWYRQILGQKVEFLVSFYNNEISEKSEIFDDQFSVERPDGSNFTLKIRSTKLEDSAMYFCASNLAGGGNNEQFFGPGTRLTVL.

The J gene is TRBJ1-5, the V gene TRBV7-8; D unresolved. CDR1 SGHVS and CDR2 FQNEAQ come from the germline V gene. V was clipped by 3 bases and J by 4 bases, with 7 bases between them. The CDR3 has 13 amino acids. CDR3 nucleotide sequence: TGTGCCAGCAGCTTCACAGCAAATCAGCCCCAGCATTTT. This translates into CASSFTANQPQHF.

This clone has only a few counts. The V call is TRBV5-8, the J call TRBJ2-7; D is unclear. Trimming removed 6 bases at V and 3 bases at J, with 7 bases between. Germline V lookup: CDR1 SGHTS, CDR2 YDEGEE. The CDR3 is 11 residues long. The chain's CDR3 is CASTRSYEQYF. As DNA, the CDR3 is TGTGCCAGCACCCGCAGCTACGAGCAGTACTTC.

To note about this clone: The sample has other DNA sequences that encode this CDR3 too. This chain links TRBV5-1 with TRBJ2-5, with D maybe TRBD1 (6 bases). The CDR3 sequence is 13 residues long. The germline gives CDR1 SGHRS, CDR2 YFSETQ. Trimming removed 0 bases from V and 4 bases from J, with 7 bases in between. The CDR3 region is CASSLGGGETQYF. CDR3 DNA sequence: TGCGCCAGCAGCTTGGGAGGGGGAGAGACCCAGTACTTC.

The chain uses TRBV7-9 and TRBJ2-1; 10 bases match TRBD2. Germline V gene lookup returns CDR1 SEHNR and CDR2 FQNEAQ (reference sequence). The CDR3 has 15 amino acids. V lost 4 bases and J lost 4; bases outside the gene matches: 4. The CDR3 is CASSSGLASYNEQFF. CDR3 coding DNA: TGTGCCAGCAGCTCGGGACTAGCGTCGTACAATGAGCAGTTCTTC.

This clone showed up just a few times. The chain is built from TRBV2 and TRBJ2-7, with TRBD1 matching over 7 bases. The ends lost 7 bases at V and 3 bases at J; junction bases unmatched: 9. The germline V gene encodes CDR1 SNHLY and CDR2 FYNNEI. This CDR3 is 14 amino acids long. CDR3 nucleotides: TGTGCCAGCATAAAACAGGGGTCAAGCTACGAGCAGTACTTC. Residues: CASIKQGSSYEQYF.

The CDR3 region has the DNA TGCGCCAGCAGGGGCGGGTTTATTAGCGGAACCTACAATGAGCAGTTCTTC. Translated: CASRGGFISGTYNEQFF. The chain links TRBV5-1 to TRBJ2-1; possibly TRBD2 for D (6 bases). V shed 5 bases and J shed 2 bases, with 20 bases lying between them. The CDR3 has 17 amino acids. Looked up from germline, CDR1 is SGHRS and CDR2 is YFSETQ.

The chain combines TRBV5-1 with TRBJ2-3; D possibly corresponds to TRBD2 (6 bases). V dropped 3 bases and J dropped 3 bases, with 11 bases sitting between them. The germline V gene encodes CDR1 SGHRS and CDR2 YFSETQ. The CDR3 spans 14 residues. The CDR3 loop is CASSSGVWTDTQYF. The DNA for the CDR3 is TGCGCCAGCAGCTCGGGGGTATGGACAGATACGCAGTATTTT.

V gene TRBV6-1 combines with J gene TRBJ2-7; D possibly corresponds to TRBD2 (7 bases). The CDR3 has 17 amino acids. The ends were cut back, 0 bases at V and 4 bases at J, with 19 bases in the middle. Germline loops: CDR1 MNHNS, CDR2 SASEGT. CDR3 sequence: CASSEARGRDLIYEQYF. The CDR3, as DNA: TGTGCCAGCAGTGAAGCGAGGGGGAGGGACTTGATTTACGAGCAGTACTTC.

This sequence joins TRBV27 and TRBJ1-5; TRBD1 matches 9 bases. With 8 bases clipped from V and 2 bases from J, the junction kept 13 bases outside the gene matches. CDR1 is MNHEY and CDR2 is SMNVEV in the germline V gene (reference sequence). The CDR3 is 17 amino acids. CDR3 bases: TGTGCCAGCCTGGACAGGGGTCGGGTCGGGGGCAATCAGCCCCAGCATTTT. As protein: CASLDRGRVGGNQPQHF.

This clone was recorded once. V is TRBV19 and J is TRBJ2-3; 7 bases are a match to TRBD2. CDR3 length equals 15 residues. The ends lost 6 bases at V and 0 bases at J; junction bases unmatched: 6. Germline V gene sequence: CDR1 LNHDA, CDR2 SQIVND (reference sequence). Here the CDR3 reads CASRLTGLSTDTQYF. The DNA for the CDR3 is TGTGCCAGTAGACTCACGGGACTAAGCACAGATACGCAGTATTTT.

V and J are TRBV12-5 and TRBJ1-1; D gene ambiguous. Between the trimmed V and J ends, which lost 0 bases and 1 base, there was a span of 3 bases. The germline V gene has CDR1 LGHNT and CDR2 FRNRAP. This CDR3 contains 13 residues. The CDR3 protein is CASGLVQNTEAFF. CDR3 sequence (DNA): TGTGCTAGTGGTTTGGTCCAGAACACTGAAGCTTTCTTT.

The gene calls are TRBV9 and TRBJ2-2; 7 bases fit TRBD1. V was clipped by 3 bases and J by 4 bases; unmatched bases: 12. Germline V gene lookup returns CDR1 SGDLS and CDR2 YYNGEE. This CDR3 comprises 17 residues. The CDR3 DNA follows: TGTGCCAGCAGCGGGGGACAGTTCAGAGTGCGCACCGGGGAGCTGTTTTTT. Amino acids: CASSGGQFRVRTGELFF. The entire variable domain, with the rest obtained from reference TRBV9 and TRBJ2-2, is as follows: DSGVTQTPKHLITATGQRVTLRCSPRSGDLSVYWYQQSLDQGLQFLIQYYNGEERAKGNILERFSAQQFPDLHSELNLSSLELGDSALYFCASSGGQFRVRTGELFFGEGSRLTVL.

J is TRBJ1-2 and V is TRBV28; 7 bases are shared with TRBD1. Germline CDR1 reads MDHEN; CDR2 reads SYDVKM. There are 15 residues in the CDR3. V lost 7 bases and J lost 10; bases outside the gene matches: 18. This CDR3 is CASTLAGGDRLLYTF. CDR3 sequence (DNA): TGTGCCAGCACCCTCGCGGGAGGGGACAGACTCCTCTACACCTTC.

The chain joins TRBV19 to TRBJ1-1, with TRBD1 as a possible D gene (5 bases). The CDR3 covers 13 residues. Germline CDR1 LNHDA, CDR2 SQIVND (reference sequence). V dropped 6 bases and J dropped 1 base, with 9 bases sitting between them. DNA of the CDR3: TGTGCCAGTAGCGTTACAGGGAACACTGAAGCTTTCTTT. This gives the protein CASSVTGNTEAFF.

The chain employs TRBV2 and TRBJ2-2; TRBD2 matches 10 bases. CDR1 and CDR2 from the germline V gene are SNHLY and FYNNEI. J gave up 4 bases and V 4 bases, and 6 bases lay outside the gene matches. This CDR3 has 16 residues. The CDR3 spells CASSVSGGAFTGELFF. In DNA, the CDR3 is TGTGCCAGCAGTGTAAGCGGGGGGGCCTTCACCGGGGAGCTGTTTTTT.